This T cell receptor beta chain was observed in a study of T cells in Graves' hyperthyroidism and ophthalmopathy. RNA transcripts served as the template for amplifying TCR beta CDR3 regions. HTBI primers drove first-round RT-PCR of the TCR CDR3. TCRdb reprocessed the multiplex PCR reads via MiXCR and lists one record per CDR3 protein. The profile shows a few hundred thousand distinct CDR3 sequences, around 16% of them singletons. The CDR3 loop spans 14 amino acids. The V end lost 5 bases, the J end lost 5 bases, and 16 bases lay between the germline ends. Germline loops: CDR1 MNHNS, CDR2 SASEGT. Those patients with uncontrolled infection, other autoimmune disease, pregnancy or lactation were excluded. Out of around 10 ml of fresh peripheral blood came the PBMCs. At least ten counts were recorded for this clonotype.

Material for sequencing was blood. The TCR originated in a woman aged 25 to 39 with Graves' hyperthyroidism. The chain combines TRBV6-1 with TRBJ2-7, with D tentatively TRBD1 or TRBD2 (5 bases each). CDR3 sequence reads: CASSLLGVVDEQYF. The CDR3 DNA sequence: TGTGCCAGCAGTCTACTGGGGGTGGTGGACGAGCAGTACTTC.